The entry that follows covers one T cell receptor beta chain sequence. This CDR3 is also generated by other DNA sequences in the sample. The CDR3 consists of 15 residues. The V and J ends lost 0 bases and 0 bases respectively, with 6 bases between them. Looked up from germline, CDR1 is MNHEY and CDR2 is SVGAGI. Profiling relied on immunoSEQ multiplex PCR, and the TCRdb table lists in-frame clones only, not all of them. The sample shows around 380,000 clones, about nine tenths of them seen only once. Treatment denoted: over 15 received Ad26.COV2.S at low or high dose, single or two shots; 5 received placebo; per-sample allocation not given. The samples were gathered on day 63 after the first injection of vaccine or placebo. This adult donor, from Boston, was 18-55 years old. Wuhan-strain SARS-CoV-2 spike was expressed by the Ad26 vector that made up the vaccine. The data stem from a study of Ad26.COV2.S vaccination and SARS-CoV-2 variants. Study-level background: Sample donor was a member of the COV1001 Ad26.COV2.S trial arm. Dosing was one shot or two shots 56 days apart.

The source was peripheral blood, collected in a trial of Ad26.COV2.S vaccine versus placebo. V usage is TRBV6-5 and J usage is TRBJ1-3; D uncertain. The clonotype comes from a person between 18 and 59 years old who received the Ad26.COV2.S COVID-19 vaccine or a placebo. DNA for the CDR3: TGTGCCAGCAGTTACTCAGGGTCCTCTGGAAACACCATATATTTT. It encodes CASSYSGSSGNTIYF.